This section outlines one T cell receptor beta chain sequence together with its context. TCRdb reprocessed the 5' RACE reads; each CDR3 protein has one entry and no DNA is given. In total, the table holds 200,000 to 250,000 distinct CDR3 sequences. In germline, CDR1 is SGHRS, CDR2 YFSETQ. The CDR3 loop spans 16 amino acids. These data belong to a study of monozygotic twins with inflammatory bowel disease. The chain carries TRBV5-1 and TRBJ2-7; TCRdb proposes TRBD1, but this gene call is untestable without DNA. The sequenced sample was blood. The sequence derives from a human donor with ulcerative colitis or Crohn's disease, or a healthy co-twin of an affected twin (not recorded which). The CDR3 reads CASSLAKTGQYYEQYF.